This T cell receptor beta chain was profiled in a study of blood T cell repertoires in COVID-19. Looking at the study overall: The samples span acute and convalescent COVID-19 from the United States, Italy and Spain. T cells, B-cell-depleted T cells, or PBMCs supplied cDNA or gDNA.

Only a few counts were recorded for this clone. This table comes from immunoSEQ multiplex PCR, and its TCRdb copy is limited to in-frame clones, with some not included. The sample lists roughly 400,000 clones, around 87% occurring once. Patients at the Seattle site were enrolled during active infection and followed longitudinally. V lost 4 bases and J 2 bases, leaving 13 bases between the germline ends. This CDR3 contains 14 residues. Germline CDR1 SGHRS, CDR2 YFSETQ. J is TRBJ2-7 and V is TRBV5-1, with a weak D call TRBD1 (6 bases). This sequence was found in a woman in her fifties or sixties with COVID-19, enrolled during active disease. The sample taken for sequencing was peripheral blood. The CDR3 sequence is CASSQRTEAYEQYF. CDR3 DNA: TGCGCCAGCAGCCAGAGGACAGAAGCCTACGAGCAGTACTTC.